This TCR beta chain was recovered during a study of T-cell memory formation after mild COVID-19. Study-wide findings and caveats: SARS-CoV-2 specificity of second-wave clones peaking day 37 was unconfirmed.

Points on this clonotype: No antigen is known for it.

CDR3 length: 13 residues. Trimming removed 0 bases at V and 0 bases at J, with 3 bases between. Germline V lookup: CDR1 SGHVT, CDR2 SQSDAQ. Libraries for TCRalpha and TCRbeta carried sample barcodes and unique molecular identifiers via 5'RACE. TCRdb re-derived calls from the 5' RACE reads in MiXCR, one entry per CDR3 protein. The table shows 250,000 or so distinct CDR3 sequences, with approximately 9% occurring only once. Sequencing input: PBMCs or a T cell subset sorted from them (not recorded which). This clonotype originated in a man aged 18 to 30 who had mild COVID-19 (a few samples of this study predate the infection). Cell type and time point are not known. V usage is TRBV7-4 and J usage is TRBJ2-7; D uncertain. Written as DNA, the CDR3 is TGTGCCAGCAGCTTAGCACTCTCCTACGAGCAGTACGTC. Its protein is CASSLALSYEQYV.